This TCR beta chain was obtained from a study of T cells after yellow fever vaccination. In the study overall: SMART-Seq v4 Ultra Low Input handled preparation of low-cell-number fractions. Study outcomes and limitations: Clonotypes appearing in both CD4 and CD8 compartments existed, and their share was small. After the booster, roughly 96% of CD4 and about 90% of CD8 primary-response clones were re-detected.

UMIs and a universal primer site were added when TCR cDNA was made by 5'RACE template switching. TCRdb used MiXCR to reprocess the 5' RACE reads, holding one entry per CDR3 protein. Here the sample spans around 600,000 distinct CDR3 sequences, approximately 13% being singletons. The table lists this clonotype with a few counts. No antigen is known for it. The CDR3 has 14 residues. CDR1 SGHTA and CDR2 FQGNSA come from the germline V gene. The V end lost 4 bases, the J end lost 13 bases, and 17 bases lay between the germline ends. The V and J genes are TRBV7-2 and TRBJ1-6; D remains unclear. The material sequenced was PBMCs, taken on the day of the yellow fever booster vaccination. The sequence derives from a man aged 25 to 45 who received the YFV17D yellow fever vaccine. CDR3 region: CASSSRQPEIPLHF. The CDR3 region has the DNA TGTGCCAGCAGCTCCCGGCAGCCGGAGATTCCCCTCCACTTT.